A selection of T cell receptor beta chains follows, all from one sample in a study of tumor and adjacent non-tumor tissue in lung cancer. TCRdb re-called the multiplex PCR reads through MiXCR, storing one row per CDR3 protein. Altogether 90,000 to 120,000 distinct CDR3 sequences are present, about 60% being singletons, with the ten largest covering roughly 18%. The sequencing input was distant non-tumor lung tissue. All receptors derive from a man aged 25-45 years with non-small cell lung cancer. Each CDR3 is given with its conserved first and last residue. Each record gives: V gene, clone size, D gene, J gene, CDR3 DNA, CDR3 protein. D genes are given only for firm matches. The size field is filled for only some rows; it gives once, few, many or a size class.

v_call: TRBV11-2
clone_size: few
d_call: NA
j_call: TRBJ2-7
cdr3_nt: TGTGCCAGCAGCCCTAGGAAGGCTCTATCCTACGAGCAGTACTTC
cdr3_aa: CASSPRKALSYEQYF

v_call: TRBV12-3/TRBV12-4
clone_size: NA
d_call: NA
j_call: TRBJ1-1
cdr3_nt: TGTGCCTGCATTTTAGGTAAAACTGAAGCTTTCTTT
cdr3_aa: CACILGKTEAFF

v_call: TRBV20-1
clone_size: many
d_call: TRBD1
j_call: TRBJ2-5
cdr3_nt: TGCAGTGCGTATCCGCTGGACAGGGAAGAGACCCAGTACTTC
cdr3_aa: CSAYPLDREETQYF

v_call: TRBV11-1
clone_size: NA
d_call: TRBD2
j_call: TRBJ2-1
cdr3_nt: TGTGCCAGCAGCGAAACTAGCGGGATAGAGACCCAGTTCTTC
cdr3_aa: CASSETSGIETQFF

v_call: TRBV6-2/TRBV6-3
clone_size: NA
d_call: NA
j_call: TRBJ2-1
cdr3_nt: TGTGCCAGCATGACTACTCCCGGAAGGCAAATCGGGAGTAACAATGATCAGTTCTTC
cdr3_aa: CASMTTPGRQIGSNNDQFF

v_call: TRBV11-2
clone_size: NA
d_call: TRBD1
j_call: TRBJ1-1
cdr3_nt: TGTGCCAGCAGCCTTCAGACAGGGGGCCAGGGGAGGACTGAAGCTTTCTTT
cdr3_aa: CASSLQTGGQGRTEAFF

v_call: TRBV11-2
clone_size: NA
d_call: NA
j_call: TRBJ2-3
cdr3_nt: TGTGCCTGCAGCTTAGTACGCGGAGATACGCGGTATTTT
cdr3_aa: CACSLVRGDTRYF

v_call: TRBV12-3/TRBV12-4
clone_size: NA
d_call: NA
j_call: TRBJ2-7
cdr3_nt: TGTGCCAGCAGTTTAGGTGGGAGTACCGAGCAGTACTTC
cdr3_aa: CASSLGGSTEQYF

v_call: TRBV11-3
clone_size: NA
d_call: NA
j_call: TRBJ2-7
cdr3_nt: TGTGCCAACAGCTTAGGGAAGATCTACGAGCAGTGCTTC
cdr3_aa: CANSLGKIYEQCF

v_call: TRBV11-2
clone_size: NA
d_call: NA
j_call: TRBJ2-2
cdr3_nt: TGTGTCAGCAGCTCCCCCCGGGACTCAAACACCGGGGAGCTGTTTTTT
cdr3_aa: CVSSSPRDSNTGELFF

v_call: TRBV4-2
clone_size: NA
d_call: TRBD2
j_call: TRBJ2-3
cdr3_nt: TGTGCCAGCAGCCTGTATTCCGGGGGGAGTAGCATAGATACGCAGTATTTT
cdr3_aa: CASSLYSGGSSIDTQYF

v_call: TRBV12-3/TRBV12-4
clone_size: many
d_call: NA
j_call: TRBJ1-5
cdr3_nt: TGTGCCAGCAGTTTGGGGCTCCCCAATCAGCCCCAGCATTTT
cdr3_aa: CASSLGLPNQPQHF

v_call: TRBV4-1
clone_size: NA
d_call: NA
j_call: TRBJ2-1
cdr3_nt: TGCGCCAGCAGCCTAGAGGCTATGAATGAGCAGCTTTTC
cdr3_aa: CASSLEAMNEQLF

v_call: TRBV7-8
clone_size: NA
d_call: NA
j_call: TRBJ1-2
cdr3_nt: TGTGCCAGCAATCCGGAGGGGGACAACTATGGCTACACCTTC
cdr3_aa: CASNPEGDNYGYTF

v_call: TRBV5-6
clone_size: NA
d_call: TRBD1
j_call: TRBJ1-4
cdr3_nt: TGTGCCAGCAGCTCGTGGGGACAGGCAAGTCGCGAAAAACTGTTTTTT
cdr3_aa: CASSSWGQASREKLFF

v_call: TRBV29-1
clone_size: NA
d_call: NA
j_call: TRBJ1-2
cdr3_nt: TGCAGCGTTGCGGACAGCTACTATGACTACACTTTC
cdr3_aa: CSVADSYYDYTF

v_call: TRBV9
clone_size: NA
d_call: NA
j_call: TRBJ2-6
cdr3_nt: TGTGCCAGCAAGCACAGCCAGACCTCTGGGGCCAACGTCCTGACTTTC
cdr3_aa: CASKHSQTSGANVLTF

v_call: TRBV11-2
clone_size: NA
d_call: TRBD1
j_call: TRBJ1-4
cdr3_nt: TGTACCAGCAGTTTGACAGGGGTTGGTGAAAAACTGTTTTTT
cdr3_aa: CTSSLTGVGEKLFF

v_call: TRBV6-5
clone_size: NA
d_call: TRBD2
j_call: TRBJ2-1
cdr3_nt: TGTACCAGCAACGTAGCGGGGACCTACAATGAGCAGATCTTC
cdr3_aa: CTSNVAGTYNEQIF

v_call: TRBV6-5
clone_size: once
d_call: NA
j_call: TRBJ1-6
cdr3_nt: TGTACCAGCAGTAGCTATAATTCACCCTTCCACTTT
cdr3_aa: CTSSSYNSPFHF

v_call: TRBV29-1
clone_size: NA
d_call: TRBD2
j_call: TRBJ2-1
cdr3_nt: TGCAGTGTCGCGGGAGGGGTTTACGATGAGCAGTTCTTC
cdr3_aa: CSVAGGVYDEQFF

v_call: TRBV6-2/TRBV6-3
clone_size: NA
d_call: TRBD2
j_call: TRBJ2-2
cdr3_nt: TGTACTAGCGATAGAAGCACCGGGGAGCTGTTTTTT
cdr3_aa: CTSDRSTGELFF

v_call: TRBV20-1
clone_size: NA
d_call: NA
j_call: TRBJ2-7
cdr3_nt: TGCGGTGCCCCCGCAGAGGGAACGGTCTACGAACAGTACTTC
cdr3_aa: CGAPAEGTVYEQYF

v_call: TRBV20-1
clone_size: NA
d_call: NA
j_call: TRBJ2-2
cdr3_nt: TGCAGTGCTAGATGGAATACCGGGATGCTGTTTTTT
cdr3_aa: CSARWNTGMLFF

v_call: TRBV20-1
clone_size: NA
d_call: NA
j_call: TRBJ1-5
cdr3_nt: TGCAGTGCTAGAAAGGGGTTCGAGGGCAACCAGCCCCAGCATTTT
cdr3_aa: CSARKGFEGNQPQHF

v_call: TRBV25-1
clone_size: NA
d_call: TRBD1
j_call: TRBJ1-2
cdr3_nt: TGTGCCAGCAGTGACGTCCGGGGACAGGGGGACTATGGCTACACCTTC
cdr3_aa: CASSDVRGQGDYGYTF

v_call: TRBV10-3
clone_size: NA
d_call: NA
j_call: TRBJ2-7
cdr3_nt: TGTGCCATGAGTGAGGCCTCACAGGTTTCCTACGGGCAGTACTTC
cdr3_aa: CAMSEASQVSYGQYF

v_call: TRBV11-2
clone_size: NA
d_call: NA
j_call: TRBJ2-3
cdr3_nt: TGTGCCAGCAACTTATTAGGGCTCAGCACAGATACGCAGTATTTT
cdr3_aa: CASNLLGLSTDTQYF

v_call: TRBV29-1
clone_size: once
d_call: NA
j_call: TRBJ2-6
cdr3_nt: TGCAGCGTTGAGGCTGGGGCCAACGCTCTGACTTTC
cdr3_aa: CSVEAGANALTF

v_call: TRBV20-1
clone_size: NA
d_call: TRBD2
j_call: TRBJ2-2
cdr3_nt: TGCAGCTCATGGGGGGGCACCGGGGAGCTGTTTTTT
cdr3_aa: CSSWGGTGELFF

v_call: TRBV12-3/TRBV12-4
clone_size: few
d_call: NA
j_call: TRBJ2-3
cdr3_nt: TGTGCCAGCAGTTTCTTAGTAGAGGATAGCACGGATACGCAGTATTTT
cdr3_aa: CASSFLVEDSTDTQYF

v_call: TRBV29-1
clone_size: many
d_call: NA
j_call: TRBJ1-1
cdr3_nt: TGCAGCGGCGGGGATGGGGCCCCTGAAGCTTTCTTT
cdr3_aa: CSGGDGAPEAFF

v_call: TRBV5-4
clone_size: NA
d_call: NA
j_call: TRBJ2-4
cdr3_nt: TGTGCCAGCAGCTCCTGCGGGACCAAAAATATTCAGTACTTC
cdr3_aa: CASSSCGTKNIQYF

v_call: TRBV6-6
clone_size: NA
d_call: NA
j_call: TRBJ1-6
cdr3_nt: TGTGCCAGCAGTCTGCCGGACAAGGGGTCACCCCTCCACTTT
cdr3_aa: CASSLPDKGSPLHF

v_call: TRBV2
clone_size: NA
d_call: TRBD2
j_call: TRBJ2-1
cdr3_nt: TGTGCCAGCAGTTCGGGATTAGCGGGAATTAATGAGCAGTTCTTC
cdr3_aa: CASSSGLAGINEQFF

v_call: TRBV6-2/TRBV6-3
clone_size: NA
d_call: NA
j_call: TRBJ1-1
cdr3_nt: TGTGCCAGCTCCCAAGTAGGGGCGGCCAACACTGAAGCTTTCTTT
cdr3_aa: CASSQVGAANTEAFF

v_call: TRBV20-1
clone_size: NA
d_call: NA
j_call: TRBJ2-2
cdr3_nt: TGCAGTGCGCGAATACAGAGGGATCTCTCCGGGGAACTGTTTTTT
cdr3_aa: CSARIQRDLSGELFF

v_call: TRBV20-1
clone_size: NA
d_call: NA
j_call: TRBJ2-1
cdr3_nt: TGTAGTGCCCTGACCGGGGCTAGCGTTCTCCATGAGCGGTTCTTC
cdr3_aa: CSALTGASVLHERFF

v_call: TRBV5-6
clone_size: NA
d_call: TRBD2
j_call: TRBJ2-1
cdr3_nt: TGTAGCAGCAGTTTTATCGGGAGGGATTCCAATGAGCAGTTCTTC
cdr3_aa: CSSSFIGRDSNEQFF

v_call: TRBV6-4
clone_size: once
d_call: NA
j_call: TRBJ2-2
cdr3_nt: TGTACCAGCAGTGACTCCTACACCGGGGAACTGTTTTTT
cdr3_aa: CTSSDSYTGELFF

v_call: TRBV13
clone_size: few
d_call: TRBD1
j_call: TRBJ2-2
cdr3_nt: TGTGCCAGCAGTACAGGGGAAGTCAGGGAGCTGTTTTTT
cdr3_aa: CASSTGEVRELFF

v_call: TRBV11-2
clone_size: medium-sized
d_call: NA
j_call: TRBJ2-1
cdr3_nt: TGTGCCAGCAGCTCCCCGGGAAGTAGCAATGAGCAGTTCTTC
cdr3_aa: CASSSPGSSNEQFF

v_call: TRBV12-3/TRBV12-4
clone_size: NA
d_call: TRBD2
j_call: TRBJ2-2
cdr3_nt: TGTGCCAGCAGTTCAGGGACTAGCGGGGGGGCAGGGGAACTGTTTTTT
cdr3_aa: CASSSGTSGGAGELFF

v_call: TRBV12-3/TRBV12-4
clone_size: once
d_call: TRBD1
j_call: TRBJ2-5
cdr3_nt: TGTGCCAGCAGTTTACGAGGGGGCGTAGGGGAGACCCACTATTTC
cdr3_aa: CASSLRGGVGETHYF

v_call: TRBV4-1
clone_size: NA
d_call: TRBD2
j_call: TRBJ2-1
cdr3_nt: TGCGCCAGCAACCAAGAAGAGCCGGGACTAGCGTACTATGAGCAGTTCTTC
cdr3_aa: CASNQEEPGLAYYEQFF

v_call: TRBV11-2
clone_size: NA
d_call: NA
j_call: TRBJ2-7
cdr3_nt: TGTGCCAGCAGCTTATATCAACTGATAGGGCTGTCCGCCTCTTTC
cdr3_aa: CASSLYQLIGLSASF

v_call: TRBV11-2
clone_size: NA
d_call: TRBD2
j_call: TRBJ2-1
cdr3_nt: TGTGCCAGCAGCTCCTGGACTAGTGGGGGATATAATGAGCAGTTCTTC
cdr3_aa: CASSSWTSGGYNEQFF

v_call: TRBV28
clone_size: NA
d_call: NA
j_call: TRBJ1-4
cdr3_nt: TGTGCCAGCAGTTTAGGGGGCATGGATGAAAGACTGTTTTTT
cdr3_aa: CASSLGGMDERLFF

v_call: TRBV19
clone_size: few
d_call: TRBD2
j_call: TRBJ2-1
cdr3_nt: TGTGCCAGTAGCCCGGGACTAGCGGGGTCTGGGTACAATGAGCAGTTCTTC
cdr3_aa: CASSPGLAGSGYNEQFF

v_call: TRBV20-1
clone_size: NA
d_call: NA
j_call: TRBJ2-1
cdr3_nt: TGCAGCGCTCGTACCCGTGAGAGAGACTACAATGAGCAGTTCTTC
cdr3_aa: CSARTRERDYNEQFF

v_call: TRBV6-5
clone_size: many
d_call: NA
j_call: TRBJ1-1
cdr3_nt: TGTGCCAGCAGCCCGGACTCTTACACTGAAGCTTTCTTT
cdr3_aa: CASSPDSYTEAFF

v_call: TRBV12-3/TRBV12-4
clone_size: many
d_call: TRBD2
j_call: TRBJ2-2
cdr3_nt: TGTGCCAGCAGTTTGGGACTAGCGTCTAACACCGGGGAGCTGTTTTTT
cdr3_aa: CASSLGLASNTGELFF

v_call: TRBV4-1
clone_size: NA
d_call: NA
j_call: TRBJ2-7
cdr3_nt: TGCGCCAGCAGCCAAGATGAGATGGGACAAACCCACGAACAGTACTTC
cdr3_aa: CASSQDEMGQTHEQYF

v_call: TRBV11-2
clone_size: few
d_call: NA
j_call: TRBJ2-5
cdr3_nt: TGTGCCAGCAGCCGGGGTCGGGCCAGCCAAGAGACCCAGTACTTC
cdr3_aa: CASSRGRASQETQYF

v_call: TRBV20-1
clone_size: NA
d_call: TRBD1
j_call: TRBJ1-4
cdr3_nt: TGCAGTGCCTCGACACAGGGGTTGAATGGAAAGCTGTTTTTT
cdr3_aa: CSASTQGLNGKLFF

v_call: TRBV28
clone_size: many
d_call: TRBD1
j_call: TRBJ2-1
cdr3_nt: TGTGCCAGCAGTTCCCCAGGGGGCGGAGGGATTGAGCAGTTCTTC
cdr3_aa: CASSSPGGGGIEQFF

v_call: TRBV5-1
clone_size: few
d_call: NA
j_call: TRBJ2-1
cdr3_nt: TGCGCCAGCAGCCTGACGACCCGGGACCTTAATGAGCAGTTCTTC
cdr3_aa: CASSLTTRDLNEQFF

v_call: TRBV11-2
clone_size: few
d_call: NA
j_call: TRBJ2-1
cdr3_nt: TGTGCCAGCAGTGAGGGCCTCTCCTACAATGAGCAGTTCTTC
cdr3_aa: CASSEGLSYNEQFF

v_call: TRBV7-2
clone_size: NA
d_call: NA
j_call: TRBJ2-7
cdr3_nt: TGTGCCAGCACTAGAGGGGGGAACTCCTACGAGGAGTACTTC
cdr3_aa: CASTRGGNSYEEYF